The 13 T cell receptor beta chains below all came from one sample that was sequenced in a study of cytomegalovirus exposure and HLA in healthy donors. Use of 60 Vbeta and 13 Jbeta primers characterized the PCR. TCRdb keeps only in-frame clones here, not all; method: immunoSEQ multiplex PCR. The sample carries 95,000 to 100,000 clones, roughly four fifths recorded once. Sequencing was done on a sample of PBMCs. Receptor source: a female donor in good health and CMV-seronegative.

The V gene is TRBV29-1, the J gene TRBJ1-1, with D uncertain. This CDR3 has 13 residues. Germline lookup yields CDR1 SQVTM and CDR2 ANQGSEA. Trimming shortened V by 6 bases and J by 10 bases, and 21 bases separated the two germline ends. In DNA, the CDR3 is TGCAGCGTAGTTTACTCACCCTCGGTTGGAGCTTTCTTT. This sequence encodes CSVVYSPSVGAFF.

The chain joins TRBV11-1 to TRBJ1-2; 10 positions agree with TRBD1. CDR3 length: 14 residues. Per the germline V gene, CDR1 is SGHAT and CDR2 is FQDESV (reference sequence). Trimming removed 5 bases from V and 3 bases from J; junction bases left unmatched: 3. Here the CDR3 reads CASSRDRGDYGYTF. The CDR3 DNA follows: TGTGCCAGCAGCCGGGACAGGGGCGACTATGGCTACACCTTC.

The chain employs TRBV27 and TRBJ2-1, with TRBD2 identical over 13 bases. J lost 8 bases, V lost 6 bases, and 7 bases had no gene match. This CDR3 comprises 15 residues. The germline CDR1 and CDR2 sequences are MNHEY and SMNVEV (reference sequence). The CDR3 DNA is TGTGCCAGCAGCCGGACTAGCGGGGGATTGGATGAGCAGTTCTTC. Translating it yields CASSRTSGGLDEQFF.

This clone showed up just once. V and J are TRBV5-8 and TRBJ1-5; D is possibly TRBD1 (5 bases). The germline gives CDR1 SGHTS, CDR2 YDEGEE. CDR3 size: 15 residues. Deletions cut 0 bases from V and 6 bases from J, with 13 bases between. This CDR3 is CASSLVPTGGQPQHF. The CDR3 nucleotides read TGTGCCAGCAGCTTGGTACCCACAGGCGGTCAGCCCCAGCATTTT.

The chain couples TRBV6-5 to TRBJ1-1; D may be TRBD1 (5 bases). From germline, CDR1 is MNHEY and CDR2 SVGAGI. The ends were cut back, 0 bases at V and 3 bases at J, with 14 bases in the middle. The CDR3 is 16 amino acids. The CDR3: CASSYSSLPGDTEAFF. As DNA, the CDR3 is TGTGCCAGCAGTTACTCTTCGCTCCCGGGGGACACTGAAGCTTTCTTT.

The chain employs TRBV27 and TRBJ2-7, with D unclear. The CDR3 loop spans 13 amino acids. Germline lookup yields CDR1 MNHEY and CDR2 SMNVEV (reference sequence). V dropped 0 bases and J dropped 6 bases, with 9 bases sitting between them. The chain's CDR3 is CASSLSEDFEQYF. The DNA of the CDR3 is TGTGCCAGCAGTTTATCTGAAGACTTCGAGCAGTACTTC.

Written as DNA, the CDR3 is TGTGCCAGCAGCTTAGTACTAGCGGGGGGGGCAGATACGCAGTATTTT. It encodes CASSLVLAGGADTQYF. The chain joins TRBV7-3 to TRBJ2-3, with 13 bases identical to TRBD2. V dropped 2 bases and J dropped 4; count of bases not matched to a gene: 3. The CDR3 length is 16 residues. Germline values: CDR1 SGHTA, CDR2 FQGTGA.

In DNA form, the CDR3 reads TGTGCCAGCAGCACCCGGGGGGACGGCTCCTACAATGAGCAGTTCTTC. Protein product: CASSTRGDGSYNEQFF. J is TRBJ2-1 and V is TRBV9; 7 bases agree with TRBD2. V trimming: 4 bases; J trimming: 0 bases; junction bases outside the gene matches: 7. This CDR3 has 16 amino acids. Germline lookup yields CDR1 SGDLS and CDR2 YYNGEE.

This clone was counted a single time. The V gene is TRBV7-2, the J gene TRBJ1-2; TRBD1 agrees at 11 bases. The length of the CDR3 is 14 residues. CDR1 is SGHTA and CDR2 is FQGNSA in the germline V gene. The V gene end was trimmed by 7 bases and the J gene end by 14 bases; junction bases not matched to a gene: 15. CDR3 in DNA: TGTGCCAGCACCCTTATTCGGGGACAGGGGGAGGGGACCTTC. Protein: CASTLIRGQGEGTF.

The J gene is TRBJ1-1, the V gene TRBV19; D unresolved. The germline gives CDR1 LNHDA, CDR2 SQIVND (reference sequence). V shed 0 bases and J shed 0 bases, with 11 bases lying between them. CDR3 length: 16 amino acids. This chain's CDR3 is CASSIDFESLNTEAFF. For the CDR3, the DNA is TGTGCCAGTAGTATAGATTTCGAGTCCTTGAACACTGAAGCTTTCTTT.

The chain employs TRBV19 and TRBJ1-3; D is ambiguous. Germline values: CDR1 LNHDA, CDR2 SQIVND (reference sequence). This CDR3 region has 13 residues. The V gene lost 7 bases and the J gene lost 2 bases, with 9 bases spanning the gap. CDR3 in amino acids: CASNDGAGNTIYF. The CDR3 DNA sequence: TGTGCCAGTAATGACGGGGCTGGAAACACCATATATTTT.

V usage is TRBV7-2 and J usage is TRBJ1-6; D is uncertain. CDR3 length: 15 amino acids. CDR1 and CDR2 from the germline V gene are SGHTA and FQGNSA. V lost 2 bases and J lost 5, with 10 bases in between. The chain's CDR3 is CASSLFKPDNSPLHF. CDR3 in DNA: TGTGCCAGCAGCTTATTCAAGCCTGATAATTCACCCCTCCACTTT.

The V gene is TRBV6-5, the J gene TRBJ1-2, with D unclear. Deletions cut 2 bases from V and 2 bases from J, with 12 bases between. Germline-derived CDR1 and CDR2 are MNHEY and SVGAGI. The CDR3 covers 15 residues. In DNA, the CDR3 is TGTGCCAGCAGTTACGGAGGGCAGATCAACTATGGCTACACCTTC. It is translated as CASSYGGQINYGYTF.